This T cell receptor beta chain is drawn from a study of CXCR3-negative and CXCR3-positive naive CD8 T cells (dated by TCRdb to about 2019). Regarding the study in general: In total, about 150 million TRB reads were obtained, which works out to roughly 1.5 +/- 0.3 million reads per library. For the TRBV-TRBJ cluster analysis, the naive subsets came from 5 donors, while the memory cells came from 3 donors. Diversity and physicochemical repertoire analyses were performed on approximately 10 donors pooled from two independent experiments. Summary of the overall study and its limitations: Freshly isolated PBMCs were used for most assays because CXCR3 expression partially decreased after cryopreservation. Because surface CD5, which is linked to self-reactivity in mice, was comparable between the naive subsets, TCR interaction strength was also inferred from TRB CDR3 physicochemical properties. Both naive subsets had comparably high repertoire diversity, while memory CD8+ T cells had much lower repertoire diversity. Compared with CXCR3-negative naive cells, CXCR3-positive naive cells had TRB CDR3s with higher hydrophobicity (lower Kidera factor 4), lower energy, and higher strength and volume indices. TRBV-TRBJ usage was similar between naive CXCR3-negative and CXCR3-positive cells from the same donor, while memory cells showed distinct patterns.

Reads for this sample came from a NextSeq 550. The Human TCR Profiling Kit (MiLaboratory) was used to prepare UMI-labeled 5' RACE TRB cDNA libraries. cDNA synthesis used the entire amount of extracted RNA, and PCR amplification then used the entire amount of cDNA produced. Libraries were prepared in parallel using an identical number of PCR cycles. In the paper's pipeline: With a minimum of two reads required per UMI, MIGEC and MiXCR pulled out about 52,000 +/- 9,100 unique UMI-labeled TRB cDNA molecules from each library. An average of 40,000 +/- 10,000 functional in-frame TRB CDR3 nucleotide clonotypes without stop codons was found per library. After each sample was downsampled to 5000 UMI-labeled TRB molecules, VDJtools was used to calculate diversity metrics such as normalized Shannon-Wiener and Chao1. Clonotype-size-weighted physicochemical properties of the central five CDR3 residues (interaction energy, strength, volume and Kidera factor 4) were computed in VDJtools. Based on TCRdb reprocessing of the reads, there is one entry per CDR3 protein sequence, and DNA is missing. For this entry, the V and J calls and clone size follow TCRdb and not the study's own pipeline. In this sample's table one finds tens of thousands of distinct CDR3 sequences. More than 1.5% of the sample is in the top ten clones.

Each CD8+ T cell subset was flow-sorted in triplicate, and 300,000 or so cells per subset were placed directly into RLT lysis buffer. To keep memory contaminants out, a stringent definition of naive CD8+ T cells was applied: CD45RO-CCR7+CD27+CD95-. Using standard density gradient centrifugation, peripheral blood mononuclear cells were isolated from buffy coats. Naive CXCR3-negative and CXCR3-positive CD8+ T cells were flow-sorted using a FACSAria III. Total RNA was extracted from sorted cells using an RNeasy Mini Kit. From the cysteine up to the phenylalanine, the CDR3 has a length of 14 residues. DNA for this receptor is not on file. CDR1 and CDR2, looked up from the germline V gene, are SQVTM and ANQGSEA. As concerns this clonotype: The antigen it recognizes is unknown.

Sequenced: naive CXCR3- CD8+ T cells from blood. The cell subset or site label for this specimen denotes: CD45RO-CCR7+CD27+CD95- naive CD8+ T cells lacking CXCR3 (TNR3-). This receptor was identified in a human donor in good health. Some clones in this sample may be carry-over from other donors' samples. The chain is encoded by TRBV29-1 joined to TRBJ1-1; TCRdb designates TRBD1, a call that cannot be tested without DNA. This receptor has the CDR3 CSASGTGTNTEAFF.